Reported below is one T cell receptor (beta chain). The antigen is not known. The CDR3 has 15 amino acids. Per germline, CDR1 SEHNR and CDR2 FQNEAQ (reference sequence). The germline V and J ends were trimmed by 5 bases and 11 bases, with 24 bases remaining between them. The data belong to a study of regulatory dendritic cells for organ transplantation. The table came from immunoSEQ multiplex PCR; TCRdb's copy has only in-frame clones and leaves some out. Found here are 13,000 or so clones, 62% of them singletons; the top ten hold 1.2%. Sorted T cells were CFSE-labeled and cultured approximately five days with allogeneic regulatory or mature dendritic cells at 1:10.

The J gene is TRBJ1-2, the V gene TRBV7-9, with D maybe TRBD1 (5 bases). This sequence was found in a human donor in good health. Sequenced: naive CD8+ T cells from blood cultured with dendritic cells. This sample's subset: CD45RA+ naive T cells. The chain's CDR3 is CASSGGDLLSVGYTF. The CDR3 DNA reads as TGTGCCAGCAGCGGGGGGGACCTTCTTAGCGTGGGTTACACCTTC.